This T cell receptor (beta chain) emerged from a study of blood T cell repertoires in COVID-19. Trimming removed 1 base from V and 1 base from J; junction bases left unmatched: 3. Germline V gene sequence: CDR1 MNHNS, CDR2 SASEGT. The CDR3 has 16 residues. The method was immunoSEQ multiplex PCR; TCRdb's version includes in-frame clones alone and lacks a portion of them. The table has under 65,000 clones, over 75% seen once. The sample was peripheral blood. The chain has TRBV6-1 and TRBJ2-5; TRBD2 matches at 10 bases. This receptor was obtained from a man aged 80 or over with acute or convalescent COVID-19. For the CDR3, the DNA is TGTGCCAGCAGTGAAGGAATAGCGGGGGGCCAAGAGACCCAGTACTTC. It codes for CASSEGIAGGQETQYF.